These 4 T cell receptor beta chains were sequenced from one sample in a study of CXCR3-negative and CXCR3-positive naive CD8 T cells. Study-level findings and limits: CXCR3-negative naive cells had less hydrophobic TRB CDR3s than did CXCR3-positive naive cells.

Researchers prepared the TRB cDNA libraries using 5' RACE with UMI labels. No DNA is given; TCRdb re-called the 5' RACE reads and lists each CDR3 protein once. Its table records around 160,000 distinct CDR3 sequences. The antigens these receptors bind are not known. Sequenced material: naive CXCR3+ CD8+ T cells from blood. Subset: CD45RO-CCR7+CD27+CD95- naive CD8+ T cells expressing CXCR3 (TNR3+). The receptors derive from a human donor in good health. Some clones in this sample may be carry-over from other donors' samples.

The V call is TRBV15, the J call TRBJ2-3; TCRdb's D call, TRBD1, is unchecked because there is no DNA. This CDR3 region has 14 residues. Looked up from germline, CDR1 is LNHNV and CDR2 is YYDKDF (reference sequence). CDR3 region: CATSRGTDSDTQYF. The full variable domain, in which reference TRBV15 and TRBJ2-3 provide the parts outside the CDR3, is DAMVIQNPRYQVTQFGKPVTLSCSQTLNHNVMYWYQQKSSQAPKLLFHYYDKDFNNEADTPDNFQSRRPNTSFCFLDIRSPGLGDTAMYLCATSRGTDSDTQYFGPGTRLTVL.

The V gene is TRBV7-9, the J gene TRBJ2-7; the TRBD1 assignment by TCRdb is unverifiable without DNA. The germline gives CDR1 SEHNR, CDR2 FQNEAQ (reference sequence). The CDR3 runs 16 residues. CDR3 region: CASSLSRGTGAYEQYF.

Here the CDR3 reads CSVGWFSGTKSTDTQYF. The chain couples TRBV29-1 to TRBJ2-3; absent DNA, TCRdb's TRBD2 call cannot be checked. The CDR3 spans 17 residues. Germline assignment: CDR1 SQVTM and CDR2 ANQGSEA.

This sequence joins TRBV20-1 and TRBJ2-7; TCRdb designates TRBD2, a call that cannot be tested without DNA. The V gene's germline CDR1 is DFQATT and CDR2 SNEGSKA (reference sequence). CDR3 size: 14 residues. CDR3 sequence: CSATGTSELGEQYF.